This T cell receptor (beta chain) was sequenced in a study of blood T cell repertoires in COVID-19. For the study at large: T cells, B-cell-depleted T cells, or PBMCs provided the cDNA or gDNA that served as material.

Per the authors' pipeline: Amplifying reference gene primers gave estimates of nucleated cell counts. TCRdb keeps only in-frame clones here, not all; method: immunoSEQ multiplex PCR. That table furnishes V, J and clone size, whereas the DNA furnished D and trimming. Of about 62,000 clones in the sample, 70% to 90% are singletons; the top ten hold approximately 1%. Germline V gene data show CDR1 as SEHNR and CDR2 as FQNEAQ (reference sequence). With 3 bases clipped from V and 2 bases from J, the junction kept 6 bases outside the gene matches. The CDR3 extends over 16 amino acids. Sequencing was performed on peripheral blood. This chain joins TRBV7-9 and TRBJ1-4, with 7 nucleotides matching TRBD1. This receptor was obtained from a man between 65 and 85 years old with acute or convalescent COVID-19. CDR3 nucleotide sequence: TGTGCCAGCAGCTTGGCCGTGGGACAGACTAATGAAAAACTGTTTTTT. This codes for CASSLAVGQTNEKLFF.